The 27 T cell receptor beta chains below come from one sample, sequenced in a study of blood T cell repertoires in COVID-19. Profiling relied on immunoSEQ multiplex PCR, and the TCRdb table lists in-frame clones only, not all of them. The sample includes roughly 86,000 clones, around 85% of them seen just once. Material for sequencing was peripheral blood. Receptors originate from a man over 45 with acute or convalescent COVID-19.

V usage is TRBV2 and J usage is TRBJ2-3; TRBD1 agrees at 8 bases. This CDR3 is 16 amino acids long. Looked up from germline, CDR1 is SNHLY and CDR2 is FYNNEI. V gave up 4 bases and J gave up 5 bases; unmatched junction bases: 11. CDR3 residues: CASSGQGTSLGDTQYF. CDR3 nucleotides: TGTGCCAGCAGTGGACAGGGGACTTCTTTGGGAGATACGCAGTATTTT.

This sequence joins TRBV27 and TRBJ2-1; 15 positions agree with TRBD2. The ends lost 4 bases at V and 9 bases at J; junction bases unmatched: 19. The CDR3 has 20 amino acids. Germline values: CDR1 MNHEY, CDR2 SMNVEV (reference sequence). CDR3 in amino acids: CASSSSPGLAGGPWLTEQFF. In nucleotides, the CDR3 is TGTGCCAGCAGTTCCTCCCCAGGACTAGCGGGGGGGCCCTGGTTAACTGAGCAGTTCTTC.

Written as DNA, the CDR3 is TGCGCCAGCAGCCCCGGACAGAGCAACACTGAAGCTTTCTTT. It encodes CASSPGQSNTEAFF. The chain is built from TRBV5-1 and TRBJ1-1; perhaps TRBD1 as D (6 bases). The CDR3 extends over 14 amino acids. The V end was cut by 4 bases, the J end by 2 bases, with 12 bases between. Germline values: CDR1 SGHRS, CDR2 YFSETQ.

The chain recombines TRBV27 with TRBJ1-2; D is ambiguous. Germline V gene sequence: CDR1 MNHEY, CDR2 SMNVEV (reference sequence). The CDR3 is made up of 15 amino acids. With 5 bases removed from V and 4 bases from J, the gap between germline ends came to 17 bases. CDR3 region: CASSPNPFDTYGYTF. CDR3 coding DNA: TGTGCCAGCAGTCCTAACCCCTTTGACACCTATGGCTACACCTTC.

The V gene is TRBV4-3, the J gene TRBJ2-2, with TRBD2 matching 13 bases. Germline CDR1 reads LGHNA; CDR2 reads YSLEER. Trimming cost V 2 bases and J 8 bases; bases outside gene matches: 11. The CDR3 contains 18 residues. This CDR3 is CASSQTPAGTSGIGELFF. The CDR3 DNA follows: TGCGCCAGCAGCCAAACCCCCGCCGGGACTAGCGGGATAGGGGAGCTGTTTTTT.

The gene calls are TRBV18 and TRBJ2-7, with TRBD2 matching over 14 bases. Germline loops: CDR1 KGHSH, CDR2 LQKENI. This CDR3 is 16 amino acids long. Trimming removed 6 bases from V and 3 bases from J; junction bases left unmatched: 7. CDR3 protein: CASSPGLAGGNYEQYF. CDR3 sequence (DNA): TGTGCCAGCTCCCCAGGACTAGCGGGAGGCAACTACGAGCAGTACTTC.

The genes are TRBV27 and TRBJ1-4, with TRBD1 matching 8 bases. From germline, CDR1 is MNHEY and CDR2 SMNVEV (reference sequence). Unmatched junction bases numbered 4, after V lost 2 bases and J lost 8 bases. CDR3 length: 14 residues. The CDR3 DNA sequence: TGTGCCAGCAGTTTAGACAGGGGCGGGGAAAAACTGTTTTTT. It is translated as CASSLDRGGEKLFF.

There are a few counts of this clone. The DNA for the CDR3 is TGTGCCAGCAGTCTCGGACTGGATGGCTACACCTTC. Translating gives CASSLGLDGYTF. The rearrangement joins TRBV6-6 to TRBJ1-2, with D uncertain. Trimming pared 5 bases from V and 6 bases from J, leaving 10 bases between. The CDR3 totals 12 residues. The germline V gene encodes CDR1 MNHNY and CDR2 SVGAGI (reference sequence).

DNA of the CDR3: TGTGCCAGCAGCTTAGTAAAGCAGGTAGGGACAGGGTCTTCAGAGACCCAGTACTTC. It yields the protein CASSLVKQVGTGSSETQYF. This rearrangement joins TRBV11-3 to TRBJ2-5; 9 nucleotides line up with TRBD1. V gave up 1 base and J gave up 4 bases; unmatched junction bases: 16. The CDR3 extends over 19 amino acids. Germline V gene lookup returns CDR1 SGHNT and CDR2 YENEEA.

CDR3 coding DNA: TGTGCCACCAGCAGAGATATCGGGGGTGGCCAGCCCCAGCATTTT. Protein: CATSRDIGGGQPQHF. This chain links TRBV15 with TRBJ1-5; D may be TRBD1 (5 bases). The CDR3 runs 15 residues. Germline V gene sequence: CDR1 LNHNV, CDR2 YYDKDF (reference sequence). Trimming took 0 bases from V and 7 from J, leaving 13 bases between them.

The rearrangement uses TRBV28 and TRBJ1-2; D uncertain. Trimming left V 8 bases short and J 4 bases short, with 17 bases between. The CDR3 extends over 14 amino acids. CDR1 and CDR2 (germline): MDHEN, SYDVKM. CDR3 amino acids: CASATQDTAYGYTF. The CDR3 DNA sequence: TGTGCCAGCGCTACTCAAGACACAGCCTATGGCTACACCTTC.

This chain connects TRBV12-3 or TRBV12-4 to TRBJ1-6; no reliable D call. The V end was cut by 1 base, the J end by 9 bases, with 7 bases between. The CDR3 runs to 13 residues. The CDR3 bases are TGTGCCAGCAGTTTAGACCAGGCTTCACCCCTCCACTTT. Translating it yields CASSLDQASPLHF.

The chain joins TRBV5-5 to TRBJ1-1; no definite D call. V lost 4 bases, J lost 1 base, and 14 bases lay in between. The CDR3 contains 15 residues. The germline V gene has CDR1 SGHKS and CDR2 YYEKEE (reference sequence). The CDR3 sequence is CASSLVARKNTEAFF. DNA for the CDR3: TGTGCCAGCAGCCTGGTCGCCAGAAAGAACACTGAAGCTTTCTTT.

This chain joins TRBV3-1 (or the pseudogene TRBV3-2) and TRBJ2-1; D possibly corresponds to TRBD2 (5 bases). Germline lookup yields CDR1 LGHDT and CDR2 YNNKEL (reference sequence). This CDR3 spans 18 amino acids. Trimming stripped 0 bases from V and 0 bases from J, with 15 bases between. CDR3 sequence reads: CASSQDWSSGNSYNEQFF. The CDR3 coding sequence is TGTGCCAGCAGCCAAGATTGGTCGTCGGGGAACTCCTACAATGAGCAGTTCTTC.

The CDR3 nucleotides are TGTGCCTGGAGTGGACAGGAGAAAGAGACCCAGTACTTC. Translating it yields CAWSGQEKETQYF. V gene TRBV30 combines with J gene TRBJ2-5; weak D call: TRBD1 (6 bases). The CDR3 contains 13 residues. Germline V gives CDR1 GTSNPN, CDR2 SVGIG (reference sequence). Trimming took off 1 base at V and 3 bases at J, with 9 bases between the two ends.

The rearrangement uses TRBV5-1 and TRBJ1-2, with unresolved D. Germline V CDR1 and CDR2: SGHRS, YFSETQ. V was clipped by 0 bases and J by 13 bases, with 13 bases between them. There are 12 residues in the CDR3. CDR3 loop: CASSLVLGEATF. CDR3 DNA sequence: TGCGCCAGCAGCTTGGTTCTGGGAGAGGCCACCTTC.

This clone was counted once. The chain carries TRBV7-2 and TRBJ2-7; D is unclear. The CDR3 covers 11 residues. Trimming removed 0 bases from V and 5 bases from J, with 2 bases in between. Germline-derived CDR1 and CDR2 are SGHTA and FQGNSA. CDR3 loop: CASSLADEQYF. DNA of the CDR3: TGTGCCAGCAGCTTAGCCGACGAGCAGTACTTC.

The CDR3 nucleotides are TGTGCCAGCTCATCAGACAGTCATCAGCCCCAGCATTTT. Its translation: CASSSDSHQPQHF. The chain combines TRBV18 with TRBJ1-5, with D maybe TRBD1 (5 bases). Per germline, CDR1 KGHSH and CDR2 LQKENI. The CDR3 sequence is 13 residues long. V lost 5 bases, J lost 5 bases, and 10 bases lay in between. Supplemented by reference TRBV18 and TRBJ1-5, the full variable domain reads NAGVMQNPRHLVRRRGQEARLRCSPMKGHSHVYWYRQLPEEGLKFMVYLQKENIIDESGMPKERFSAEFPKEGPSILRIQQVVRGDSAAYFCASSSDSHQPQHFGDGTRLSIL.

The CDR3 protein is CASSLGDRGSPLHF. The CDR3 bases are TGTGCCAGCAGCTTAGGAGACAGGGGTTCACCCCTCCACTTT. The J gene is TRBJ1-6, the V gene TRBV7-6; TRBD1 matches at 8 bases. Germline CDR1 reads SGHVS; CDR2 reads FNYEAQ. CDR3 size: 14 residues. Trimming took 1 base from V and 9 from J; bases not matched to a gene: 2.

Here the CDR3 DNA reads TGTGCCAGCAGCTTAGTCGAGAGCTCTGGAAACACCATATATTTT. Encoded protein: CASSLVESSGNTIYF. This sequence joins TRBV7-9 and TRBJ1-3; D remains unclear. The CDR3 contains 15 residues. V was shortened by 1 base and J by 0 bases, with 7 bases between the two germline ends. Germline CDR1 and CDR2: SEHNR and FQNEAQ (reference sequence).

Comments on this clone: The junction departs from germline at one end; a sequencing error may be responsible. The CDR3, as DNA: TGCAGCGTTCAAGAACAGGGCTGGGAAAAACTGTTTTTT. This encodes CSVQEQGWEKLFF. The rearrangement links TRBV29-1 to TRBJ1-4; a weak D match, TRBD1 (6 bases). CDR3 length: 13 amino acids. Per the germline V gene, CDR1 is SQVTM and CDR2 is ANQGSEA.

Here the CDR3 reads CASSLAGGETQYF. CDR3 nucleotide sequence: TGTGCCAGCAGTTTGGCGGGAGGAGAGACCCAGTACTTC. The chain carries TRBV27 and TRBJ2-5; 8 positions agree with TRBD2. Germline CDR1 reads MNHEY; CDR2 reads SMNVEV (reference sequence). There are 13 residues in the CDR3. V was clipped by 3 bases and J by 4 bases; unmatched bases: 1.

V and J are TRBV29-1 and TRBJ2-7; 8 nucleotides match TRBD2. Germline assignment: CDR1 SQVTM and CDR2 ANQGSEA. The V segment lost 2 bases and the J segment 5 bases; nucleotides outside the gene matches: 8. CDR3 length equals 14 residues. The CDR3 loop is CSVENTGGSDEQYF. The CDR3 nucleotides read TGCAGCGTTGAAAATACGGGGGGGTCTGACGAGCAGTACTTC.

This clone showed up just once. V gene TRBV6-5 combines with J gene TRBJ1-2; the D is unclear. V lost 8 bases and J lost 2, with 15 bases in between. CDR3 length: 14 amino acids. The germline V gene has CDR1 MNHEY and CDR2 SVGAGI. CDR3: CASGSDRGNYGYTF. Written as DNA, the CDR3 is TGTGCCAGCGGAAGTGATCGAGGGAACTATGGCTACACCTTC.

The chain joins TRBV25-1 to TRBJ1-6; D is ambiguous. The germline V and J ends were trimmed by 2 bases and 8 bases, with 4 bases remaining between them. Germline V gives CDR1 MGHDK, CDR2 SYGVNS. This CDR3 comprises 12 residues. The CDR3 reads CASSEVDSPLHF. CDR3 sequence (DNA): TGTGCCAGCAGTGAAGTCGATTCACCCCTCCACTTT.

This clone was seen a few times. This chain links TRBV5-4 with TRBJ2-1; 7 bases agree with TRBD2. Germline values: CDR1 SGHNT, CDR2 YYREEE (reference sequence). V lost 3 bases to trimming and J lost 6 bases; unmatched junction nucleotides: 12. The CDR3 covers 16 residues. The CDR3 spells CASSSSAPRGGNEQFF. CDR3 nucleotides: TGTGCCAGCAGCTCCTCAGCGCCACGCGGGGGCAATGAGCAGTTCTTC.

Here the CDR3 reads CASSSLAGVREQFF. CDR3 nucleotides: TGTGCCAGCAGTTCCCTAGCGGGAGTACGAGAGCAGTTCTTC. V is TRBV6-2 or TRBV6-3 and J is TRBJ2-1, with 10 positions matching TRBD2. This CDR3 is built from 14 residues. After removal of 4 bases from V and 10 bases from J, the junction contained 7 bases not matched to a gene. Per germline, CDR1 MNHEY and CDR2 SVGEGT.